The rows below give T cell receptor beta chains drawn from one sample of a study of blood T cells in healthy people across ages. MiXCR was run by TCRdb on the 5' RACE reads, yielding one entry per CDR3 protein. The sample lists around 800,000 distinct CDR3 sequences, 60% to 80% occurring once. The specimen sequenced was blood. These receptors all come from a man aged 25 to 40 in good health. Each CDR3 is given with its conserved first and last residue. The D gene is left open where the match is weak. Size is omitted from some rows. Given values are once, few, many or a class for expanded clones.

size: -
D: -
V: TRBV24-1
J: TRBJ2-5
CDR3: CATGERRRETQYF
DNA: TGTGCCACCGGGGAGAGAAGGCGAGAGACCCAGTACTTC

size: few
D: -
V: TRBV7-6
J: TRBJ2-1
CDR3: CASSPSPSSYNEQFF
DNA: TGTGCCAGCAGCCCGTCTCCTAGCTCCTACAATGAGCAGTTCTTC

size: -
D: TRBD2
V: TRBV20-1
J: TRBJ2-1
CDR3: CSARGTSAVSYNEQFF
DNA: TGCAGTGCTAGGGGGACTAGCGCCGTCTCCTACAATGAGCAGTTCTTC

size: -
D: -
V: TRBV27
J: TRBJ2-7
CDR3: CASSPLGGGNYEQYF
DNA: TGTGCCAGCAGCCCCCTAGGTGGAGGTAACTACGAGCAGTACTTC

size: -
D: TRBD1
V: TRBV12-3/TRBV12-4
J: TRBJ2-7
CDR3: CASTKTGSSYEQYF
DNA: TGTGCCAGCACCAAGACAGGGAGCTCCTACGAGCAGTACTTC

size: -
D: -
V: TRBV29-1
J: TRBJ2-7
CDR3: CSVGDTQTYEQYF
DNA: TGCAGCGTGGGGGACACACAAACCTACGAGCAGTACTTC

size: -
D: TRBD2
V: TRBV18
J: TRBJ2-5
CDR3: CASSPYGDYQNDQYF
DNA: TGTGCCAGCTCACCCTATGGGGACTACCAGAATGACCAGTACTTC

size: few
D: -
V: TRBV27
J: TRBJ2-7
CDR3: CASRTVAVFGYEQYF
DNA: TGTGCCAGCAGAACGGTAGCCGTTTTCGGCTACGAGCAGTACTTC

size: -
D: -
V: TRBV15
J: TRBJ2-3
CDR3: CATSRDPTTDTQYF
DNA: TGTGCCACCAGCAGAGATCCAACAACAGATACGCAGTATTTT

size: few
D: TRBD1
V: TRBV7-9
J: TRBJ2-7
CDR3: CASSLESIADRAYEQYF
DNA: TGTGCCAGCAGCTTAGAAAGTATTGCGGACAGGGCCTACGAGCAGTACTTC

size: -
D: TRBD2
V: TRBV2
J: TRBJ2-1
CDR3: CASTRGGVYNEQFF
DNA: TGTGCCAGCACACGGGGAGGGGTCTACAATGAGCAGTTCTTC

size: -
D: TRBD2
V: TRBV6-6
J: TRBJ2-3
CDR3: CASSRQAGGTTDTQYF
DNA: TGTGCCAGCAGCCGACAGGCGGGGGGGACAACAGATACGCAGTATTTT

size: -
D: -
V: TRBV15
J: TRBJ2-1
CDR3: CATSQVTYPNNEQFF
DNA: TGTGCCACCAGCCAAGTTACCTACCCGAACAATGAGCAGTTCTTC

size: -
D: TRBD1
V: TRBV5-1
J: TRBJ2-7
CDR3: CASSSTGQAEQYF
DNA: TGCGCCAGCAGCTCGACAGGGCAGGCCGAGCAGTACTTC